Detailed here is one TCR beta chain. Its cognate antigen has yet to be identified. Per-base qualities were not stored, and no clone one base away is much larger. The time point label for this specimen denotes: week 11, during vaccination. Each vaccine dose, consisting of 300 ug of a 20-mer mutant IDH1 peptide in Montanide, was administered subcutaneously with topical imiquimod. All donors had newly diagnosed IDH1-mutant astrocytomas of WHO grade 3 or 4 that showed loss of nuclear ATRX. The samples were drawn from NOA16, a multicentre, single-arm, open-label phase I trial in Germany that tested a mutant IDH1 peptide vaccine in humans for the first time. Genomic DNA for TCRB sequencing was extracted from EDTA blood using the DNeasy Blood and Tissue Kit. The data belong to a study of a mutant IDH1 vaccine in newly diagnosed glioma (dated by TCRdb to the early 2020s). About the full investigation: Patients were given eight vaccinations, in weeks 1, 3, 5, 7, 11, 15, 19 and 23, which matched visits V03 through V10. For exploratory analyses, longitudinal TCRB deep sequencing was carried out in under 30 treated patients wherever samples were available. Peripheral blood samples were drawn at six visits, namely V03 (baseline), V05, V07, V10, V12 and V13. Before enrollment, patients had received standard therapy of radiotherapy alone, temozolomide alone, or radiochemotherapy with temozolomide; most received the combination. Vaccination was initiated 4-6 weeks after radiotherapy alone, or concurrently with temozolomide cycles in the chemotherapy-containing groups. The roughly 34 treated patients were 62.5% male and approximately 40% female, with a mean age of around 40 years. Overall study outcomes, separate from this receptor: PBMC samples for TCRB deep sequencing were selected based on availability. Immune responses induced by the vaccine were seen in approximately 93% of patients across multiple MHC alleles. Pseudoprogression seemed to be unrelated to changes in the top peripheral T cell clonotypes found by TCRB sequencing. According to the authors, sample limitations meant that analyses of patient blood samples could not be reproduced.

Library generation was performed with the immunoSEQ multiplex PCR assay. Rearranged TCR beta chain sequences were amplified using the hsTCRB Kit according to the manufacturer's protocol. TCRB libraries were sequenced on an Illumina MiSeq. Per the authors' processing: The proprietary platform of the kit vendor was used for demultiplexing, trimming and gene mapping. TCRdb took this table from immuneACCESS and kept in-frame rearrangements with V and J called. Such tables lack part of the clones; where checked against another copy, unresolved V genes explain under half of the gap, and the rest is unexplained. That table gives V, J and clone size, and the DNA gave D and trimming. For this sample there are 100,000 to 120,000 clones; 85% to 90% appear just once. The ten largest account for roughly 0.61% of the sample. The CDR3 numbers 14 residues from cysteine through phenylalanine. Solely the CDR3 DNA is kept, with 42 bases framed from the first base. Relative to germline, V is 3 bases shorter and J is 1 base shorter, with 7 bases between their ends. Looking up the germline V gene yields CDR1 ENHRY and CDR2 SYGVKD.

This sequence originates from a woman between 50 and 59 years old with glioma. This chain joins TRBV10-3 to TRBJ2-4; TRBD1 is possibly the D segment (5 matching bases). This sample comprised PBMCs, obtained from a glioma patient whose treatment included an IDH1 peptide vaccine. The sequenced DNA: TGTGCCATCAGTGACAGGGTGGCCAAAAACATTCAGTACTTC. The encoded protein is CAISDRVAKNIQYF.